The 18 T cell receptor beta chains below come from one sample, sequenced in a study of blood T cell repertoires in COVID-19. Profiled with immunoSEQ multiplex PCR; TCRdb holds only in-frame clones, not every one. The repertoire has about 270,000 clones, around nine tenths of them found once; the top ten carry about 8.6%. The material sequenced was peripheral blood. The receptors come from a man in his forties or fifties with active or convalescent COVID-19.

The chain uses TRBV3-1 (or the pseudogene TRBV3-2) and TRBJ1-1; D is perhaps TRBD1 (6 bases). Germline V gives CDR1 LGHDT, CDR2 YNNKEL (reference sequence). There are 13 residues in the CDR3. Trimming took off 5 bases at V and 2 bases at J, with 9 bases between the two ends. This CDR3 is CASSGGGNTEAFF. The CDR3 nucleotides read TGTGCCAGCAGCGGGGGGGGCAACACTGAAGCTTTCTTT.

The CDR3 DNA reads as TGTGCCAGCAGTTTATCGGGACAGGGATTGGAAAAACTGTTTTTT. This encodes CASSLSGQGLEKLFF. The rearrangement links TRBV28 to TRBJ1-4, with 9 bases identical to TRBD1. V trimming: 1 base; J trimming: 8 bases; junction bases outside the gene matches: 5. In germline, CDR1 is MDHEN, CDR2 SYDVKM. The CDR3 sequence is 15 residues long.

This clone appeared a few times. The CDR3 DNA is TGTGCCTGCGCGATCTATAGGGAGGAAAAACTGTTTTTT. Translating it yields CACAIYREEKLFF. This chain joins TRBV6-5 and TRBJ1-4; no clear D gene. V lost 11 bases and J lost 8, with 18 bases in between. Germline V CDR1 and CDR2: MNHEY, SVGAGI. The CDR3 is made up of 13 amino acids.

The chain uses TRBV12-3 or TRBV12-4 and TRBJ2-2, with D perhaps TRBD1 (5 bases). The CDR3 has 13 amino acids. V gave up 3 bases and J gave up 5 bases, with 7 bases separating them. Here the CDR3 DNA reads TGTGCCAGCAGTTTTAAGGGGACCGGGGAGCTGTTTTTT. The encoded protein is CASSFKGTGELFF.

The gene calls are TRBV5-6 and TRBJ1-1; TRBD1 aligns across 9 bases. Germline CDR1 and CDR2: SGHDT and YYEEEE. This CDR3 is 16 amino acids long. V shed 3 bases and J 1 base; nucleotides not matched to a gene: 7. The CDR3 loop is CASSSGQGRKNTEAFF. CDR3 sequence (DNA): TGTGCCAGCAGCTCGGGACAGGGAAGGAAGAACACTGAAGCTTTCTTT.

V is TRBV27 and J is TRBJ2-5; tentative D call: TRBD1 (5 bases). Trimming cost V 3 bases and J 2 bases, with 7 bases left between them. CDR3 length: 13 residues. The germline CDR1 and CDR2 sequences are MNHEY and SMNVEV (reference sequence). The CDR3 DNA is TGTGCCAGCAGTTTTCAGGGACAAGAGACCCAGTACTTC. The encoded protein is CASSFQGQETQYF.

The chain joins TRBV19 to TRBJ2-5, with 8 bases lining up with TRBD2. J was trimmed by 4 bases and V by 5 bases; bases with no gene match: 3. Germline V gives CDR1 LNHDA, CDR2 SQIVND (reference sequence). The CDR3 covers 13 residues. The CDR3 coding sequence is TGTGCCAGTAGTCGGGGGGGCCCAGAGACCCAGTACTTC. The encoded protein is CASSRGGPETQYF.

The V and J genes are TRBV7-9 and TRBJ2-7, with 13 bases fitting TRBD2. This CDR3 contains 15 residues. The germline V gene has CDR1 SEHNR and CDR2 FQNEAQ (reference sequence). V gave up 3 bases and J gave up 7 bases; unmatched junction bases: 6. The CDR3 coding sequence is TGTGCCAGCAGCTTTTCGGGACTAGCGGGGCGGGAGCAGTACTTC. Protein product: CASSFSGLAGREQYF.

The chain couples TRBV12-3 or TRBV12-4 to TRBJ2-1; 7 bases match TRBD1. V dropped 11 bases and J dropped 4; count of bases not matched to a gene: 8. The CDR3 has 13 amino acids. DNA for the CDR3: TGTGCCGGCCAGCCGGACAGGTACAATGAGCAGTTCTTC. As protein: CAGQPDRYNEQFF.

CDR3 sequence (DNA): TGTGCCAGCAGTTTAAAACAGGATTCTGAAGCTTTCTTT. Its protein product is CASSLKQDSEAFF. This rearrangement joins TRBV12-3 or TRBV12-4 to TRBJ1-1; tentative D call: TRBD1 (5 bases). The V end was cut by 2 bases, the J end by 6 bases, with 10 bases between. The CDR3 loop spans 13 amino acids.

This clone was detected many times. Other DNA sequences in this specimen translate into the identical CDR3. This chain joins TRBV24-1 and TRBJ1-2; possible D gene TRBD1, 6 bases. Trimming stripped 7 bases from V and 2 bases from J, with 10 bases between. This CDR3 is built from 13 residues. Germline lookup yields CDR1 KGHDR and CDR2 SFDVKD. The CDR3 nucleotides read TGTGCCACCAGGCCAGGGGAGAACTATGGCTACACCTTC. This gives the protein CATRPGENYGYTF.

This clone has just a few counts. This chain joins TRBV10-1 and TRBJ2-5, with D tentatively TRBD1 (6 bases). This CDR3 region has 15 residues. Deletions cut 6 bases from V and 1 base from J, with 15 bases between. Germline CDR1 WNHNN, CDR2 SYGVQD (reference sequence). CDR3 amino acids: CASSLTGYSQETQYF. The CDR3 DNA sequence: TGCGCCAGCAGCCTAACAGGGTACAGCCAAGAGACCCAGTACTTC.

In the case of this clone: The junction departs from the called germline gene at one end, perhaps through a read error. The chain joins TRBV12-3 or TRBV12-4 to TRBJ1-2; TRBD1 is a possible D gene (6 bases). The CDR3 sequence is 10 residues long. The CDR3 DNA follows: TGTGCCAGCAGCTTGGGGACACTACACTTC. Its protein is CASSLGTLHF.

Worth noting for this clone: Other DNA sequences of this sample code for an identical CDR3. The chain recombines TRBV12-3 or TRBV12-4 with TRBJ2-7; unclear D gene. Trimming pared 3 bases from V and 3 bases from J, leaving 3 bases between. The CDR3 has 11 residues. Here the CDR3 DNA reads TGTGCCAGCAGTTTTAGCTACGAGCAGTACTTC. The encoded protein is CASSFSYEQYF.

This chain joins TRBV21-1 and TRBJ2-3; the D call in the table, TRBD2, was not verified against the DNA. TRBV21-1 is deemed a pseudogene. This CDR3 spans 14 amino acids. In DNA form, the CDR3 reads TGTGCCAGCAGCAAGGTTGAGGCCTGGTGTACGCAGTATTTT. As protein: CASSKVEAWCTQYF.

This chain joins TRBV24-1 and TRBJ1-2, with D possibly TRBD1 on 5 matching bases. The germline V and J ends were trimmed by 6 bases and 2 bases, with 9 bases remaining between them. Germline CDR1 and CDR2: KGHDR and SFDVKD. The CDR3 covers 13 residues. In DNA, the CDR3 is TGTGCCACCAGTCTTTCAGGGAACTATGGCTACACCTTC. Protein: CATSLSGNYGYTF.

CDR3: CASGLVGTGGRGYTF. The CDR3 region has the DNA TGTGCTAGTGGTTTGGTCGGGACAGGGGGGAGGGGCTACACCTTC. The rearrangement joins TRBV12-5 to TRBJ1-2; 11 bases agree with TRBD1. The J segment lost 8 bases and the V segment lost 0 bases, leaving 5 bases of the junction unmatched. This CDR3 region has 15 residues. Germline CDR1 reads LGHNT; CDR2 reads FRNRAP.

The chain recombines TRBV6-6 with TRBJ1-2; 7 nucleotides line up with TRBD1. This CDR3 is 15 amino acids long. The germline gives CDR1 MNHNY, CDR2 SVGAGI (reference sequence). J lost 2 bases, V lost 4 bases, and 7 bases had no gene match. Written as DNA, the CDR3 is TGTGCCAGCAGTTCTCCGGGACAGCAAAACTATGGCTACACCTTC. It encodes CASSSPGQQNYGYTF.